The 6 T cell receptor beta chains given below trace back to one sample, sequenced in a study of T cells after yellow fever vaccination. From the 5' RACE reads, TCRdb called clonotypes with MiXCR, one entry per CDR3 protein. The sample lists about 360,000 distinct CDR3 sequences; 6% to 8% were seen once. Sequenced here: PBMCs, sampled 5 days after the yellow fever booster vaccination. The source of these receptors is a man aged 25-40 years who received the YFV17D yellow fever vaccine.

The J gene is TRBJ2-5, the V gene TRBV20-1, with unresolved D. Germline V gene lookup returns CDR1 DFQATT and CDR2 SNEGSKA (reference sequence). The CDR3 runs to 12 residues. V was trimmed by 3 bases and J by 4 bases, leaving 9 bases between them. DNA of the CDR3: TGCAGTGCTAGTTTGTCCGGAGAGACCCAGTACTTC. This gives the protein CSASLSGETQYF.

V gene TRBV6-2 or TRBV6-3 combines with J gene TRBJ1-2; D is uncertain. Trimming left V 6 bases short and J 4 bases short, with 15 bases between. Germline lookup yields CDR1 MNHEY and CDR2 SVGEGT. The CDR3 runs 14 residues. In DNA form, the CDR3 reads TGTGCCAGCAGCTATCGCCGTGTGGTCTATGGCTACACCTTC. Encoded protein: CASSYRRVVYGYTF.

The chain employs TRBV7-2 and TRBJ1-3; D remains unclear. This CDR3 comprises 15 residues. The V end lost 4 bases, the J end lost 4 bases, and 14 bases lay between the germline ends. Looked up from germline, CDR1 is SGHTA and CDR2 is FQGNSA. The CDR3 sequence is CASSSSLSTGNTIYF. The CDR3 DNA reads TGTGCCAGCAGCTCTTCCCTTTCGACGGGAAACACCATATATTTT.

This clonotype was found a few times. V gene TRBV20-1 combines with J gene TRBJ2-3; D may be TRBD1 (6 bases). Trimming cost V 5 bases and J 3 bases, with 12 bases left between them. The CDR3 has 13 amino acids. Germline CDR1 and CDR2: DFQATT and SNEGSKA (reference sequence). The CDR3, as DNA: TGCAGTGCTCGAGCCCAGGGGACAGATACGCAGTATTTT. Its protein is CSARAQGTDTQYF.

This clonotype has ten or more counts. CDR3 protein: CASSPGEGTAYGYTF. Written as DNA, the CDR3 is TGCGCCAGCAGTCCTGGCGAGGGGACGGCCTATGGCTACACCTTC. The chain is built from TRBV5-1 and TRBJ1-2, with a weak D call TRBD1 (5 bases). Trimming removed 5 bases at V and 4 bases at J, with 18 bases between. The CDR3 runs to 15 residues. Germline values: CDR1 SGHRS, CDR2 YFSETQ.

In this sample, this clonotype turned up a few times. V is TRBV7-8 and J is TRBJ1-2, with D unresolved. This CDR3 contains 13 residues. The V and J ends lost 5 bases and 6 bases respectively, with 13 bases between them. The germline CDR1 and CDR2 sequences are SGHVS and FQNEAQ. The CDR3 DNA follows: TGTGCCAGCAGCCCGAGTGGGGATGATGGCTACACCTTC. Translating gives CASSPSGDDGYTF.